What follows describes a single T cell receptor beta chain. This sample's treatment: some 20 received Ad26.COV2.S at low or high dose, single or two shots; 5 received placebo; per-sample allocation not given. The samples were gathered on day 63 after the first injection of vaccine or placebo. Produced via immunoSEQ multiplex PCR; TCRdb's table is partial and in-frame only. The sample has 350,000 to 550,000 clones; 89% are singletons. The data originate from a study of Ad26.COV2.S vaccination and SARS-CoV-2 variants. The CDR3 is made up of 14 amino acids. Germline CDR1 and CDR2: SNHLY and FYNNEI. The ends lost 7 bases at V and 4 bases at J; junction bases unmatched: 4.

The V gene is TRBV2, the J gene TRBJ2-5; TRBD2 aligns across 12 bases. This sequence was found in a person aged 18-65 years who received the Ad26.COV2.S COVID-19 vaccine or a placebo. This material consisted of peripheral blood, taken in a trial of Ad26.COV2.S vaccine versus placebo. This CDR3 is CASTSGGARETQYF. CDR3 bases: TGTGCCAGCACTAGCGGGGGGGCCCGAGAGACCCAGTACTTC.